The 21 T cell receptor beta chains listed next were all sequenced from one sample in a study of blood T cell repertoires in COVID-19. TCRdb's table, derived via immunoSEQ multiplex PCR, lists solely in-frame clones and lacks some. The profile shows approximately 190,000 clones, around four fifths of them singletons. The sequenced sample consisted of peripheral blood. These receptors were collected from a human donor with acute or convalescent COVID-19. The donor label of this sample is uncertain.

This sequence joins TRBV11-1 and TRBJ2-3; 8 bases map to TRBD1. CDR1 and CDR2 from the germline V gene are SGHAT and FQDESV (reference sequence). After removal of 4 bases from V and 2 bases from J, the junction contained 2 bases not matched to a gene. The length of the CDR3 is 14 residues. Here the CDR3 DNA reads TGTGCCAGCAGCTGGGACAGGTACACAGATACGCAGTATTTT. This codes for CASSWDRYTDTQYF.

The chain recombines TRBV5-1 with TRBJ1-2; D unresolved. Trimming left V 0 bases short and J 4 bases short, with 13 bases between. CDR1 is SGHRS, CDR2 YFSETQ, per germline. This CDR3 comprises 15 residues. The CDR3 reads CASSLVGRESYGYTF. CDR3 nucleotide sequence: TGCGCCAGCAGCTTGGTCGGGAGAGAATCCTATGGCTACACCTTC.

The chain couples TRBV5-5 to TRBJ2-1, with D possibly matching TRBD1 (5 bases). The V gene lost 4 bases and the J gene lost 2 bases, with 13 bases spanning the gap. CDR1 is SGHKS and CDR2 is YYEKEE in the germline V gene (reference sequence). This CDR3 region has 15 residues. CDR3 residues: CASSAQDRTYNEQFF. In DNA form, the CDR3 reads TGTGCCAGCAGCGCTCAAGACAGAACCTACAATGAGCAGTTCTTC.

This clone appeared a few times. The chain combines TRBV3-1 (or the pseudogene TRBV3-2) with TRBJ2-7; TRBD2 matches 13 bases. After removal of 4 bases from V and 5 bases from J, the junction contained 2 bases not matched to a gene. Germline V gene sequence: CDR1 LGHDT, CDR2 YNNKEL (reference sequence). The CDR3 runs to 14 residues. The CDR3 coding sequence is TGTGCCAGCAGCCTCGGGACTAGCGGGAACGAGCAGTACTTC. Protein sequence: CASSLGTSGNEQYF.

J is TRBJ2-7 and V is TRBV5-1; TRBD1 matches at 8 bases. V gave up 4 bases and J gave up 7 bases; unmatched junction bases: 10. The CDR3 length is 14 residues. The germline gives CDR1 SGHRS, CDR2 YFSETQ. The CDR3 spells CASSGGQDLTEQYF. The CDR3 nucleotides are TGCGCCAGCAGCGGGGGACAGGACCTTACTGAGCAGTACTTC.

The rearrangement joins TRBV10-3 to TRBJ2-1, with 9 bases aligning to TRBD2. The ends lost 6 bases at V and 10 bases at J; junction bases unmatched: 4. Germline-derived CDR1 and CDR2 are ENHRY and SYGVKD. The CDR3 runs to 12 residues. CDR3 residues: CAISLTSGEQFF. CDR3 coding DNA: TGTGCCATCAGCCTGACTAGCGGAGAGCAGTTCTTC.

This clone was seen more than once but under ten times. The CDR3 is CASSFAGGSEQFF. The CDR3 region has the DNA TGTGCCAGCAGTTTCGCGGGAGGTAGTGAGCAGTTCTTC. The J gene is TRBJ2-1, the V gene TRBV12-3 or TRBV12-4, with TRBD2 matching over 8 bases. There are 13 residues in the CDR3. J was trimmed by 9 bases and V by 3 bases; bases with no gene match: 4.

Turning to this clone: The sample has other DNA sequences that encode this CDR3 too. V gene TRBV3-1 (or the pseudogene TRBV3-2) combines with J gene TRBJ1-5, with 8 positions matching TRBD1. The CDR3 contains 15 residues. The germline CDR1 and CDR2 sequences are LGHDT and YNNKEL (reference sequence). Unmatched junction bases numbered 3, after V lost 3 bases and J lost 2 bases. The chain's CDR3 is CASSQGTGGNQPQHF. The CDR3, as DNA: TGTGCCAGCAGCCAGGGGACAGGCGGCAATCAGCCCCAGCATTTT.

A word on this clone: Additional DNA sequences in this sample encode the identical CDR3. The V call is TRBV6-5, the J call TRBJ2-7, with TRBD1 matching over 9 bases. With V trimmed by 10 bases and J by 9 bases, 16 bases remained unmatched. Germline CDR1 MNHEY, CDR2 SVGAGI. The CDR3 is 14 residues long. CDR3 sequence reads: CATQIDRDRVLQYF. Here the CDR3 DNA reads TGTGCCACCCAGATAGACCGGGACAGGGTTCTGCAGTACTTC.

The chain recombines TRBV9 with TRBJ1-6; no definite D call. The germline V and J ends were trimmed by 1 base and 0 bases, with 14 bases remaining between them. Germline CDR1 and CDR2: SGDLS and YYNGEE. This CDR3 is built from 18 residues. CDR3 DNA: TGTGCCAGCAGCGTACACCGGGAGTGGAGCTCCTATAATTCACCCCTCCACTTT. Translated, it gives CASSVHREWSSYNSPLHF.

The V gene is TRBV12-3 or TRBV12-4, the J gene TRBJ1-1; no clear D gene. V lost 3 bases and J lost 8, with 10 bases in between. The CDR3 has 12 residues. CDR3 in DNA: TGTGCCAGCAGTTTTAGTGTTCTCGAAGCTTTCTTT. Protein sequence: CASSFSVLEAFF.

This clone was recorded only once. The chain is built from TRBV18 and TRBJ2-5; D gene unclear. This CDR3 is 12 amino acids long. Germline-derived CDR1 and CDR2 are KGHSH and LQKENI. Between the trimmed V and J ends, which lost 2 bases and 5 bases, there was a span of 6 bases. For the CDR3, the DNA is TGTGCCAGCTCACCAATCAGGGAGACCCAGTACTTC. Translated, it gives CASSPIRETQYF. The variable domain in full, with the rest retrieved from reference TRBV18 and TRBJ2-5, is NAGVMQNPRHLVRRRGQEARLRCSPMKGHSHVYWYRQLPEEGLKFMVYLQKENIIDESGMPKERFSAEFPKEGPSILRIQQVVRGDSAAYFCASSPIRETQYFGPGTRLLVL.

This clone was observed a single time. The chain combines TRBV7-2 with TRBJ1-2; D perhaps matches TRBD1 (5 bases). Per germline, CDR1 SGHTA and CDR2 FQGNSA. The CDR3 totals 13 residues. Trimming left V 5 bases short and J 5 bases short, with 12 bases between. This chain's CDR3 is CASSPPQGYGYTF. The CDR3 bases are TGTGCCAGCAGCCCTCCTCAGGGTTATGGCTACACCTTC.

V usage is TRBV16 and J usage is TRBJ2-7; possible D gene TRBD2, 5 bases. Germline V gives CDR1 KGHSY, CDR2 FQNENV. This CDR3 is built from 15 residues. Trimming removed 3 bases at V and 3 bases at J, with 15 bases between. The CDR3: CASSQRAGPNYEQYF. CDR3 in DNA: TGTGCCAGCAGCCAGAGGGCTGGACCGAACTACGAGCAGTACTTC. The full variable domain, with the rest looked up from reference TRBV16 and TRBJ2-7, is GEEVAQTPKHLVRGEGQKAKLYCAPIKGHSYVFWYQQVLKNEFKFLISFQNENVFDETGMPKERFSAKCLPNSPCSLEIQATKLEDSAVYFCASSQRAGPNYEQYFGPGTRLTVT.

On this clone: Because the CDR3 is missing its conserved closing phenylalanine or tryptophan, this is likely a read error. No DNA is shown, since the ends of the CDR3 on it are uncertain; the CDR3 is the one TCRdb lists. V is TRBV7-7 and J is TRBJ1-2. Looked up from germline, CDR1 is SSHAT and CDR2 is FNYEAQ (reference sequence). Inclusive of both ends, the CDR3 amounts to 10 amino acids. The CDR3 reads CASSLAGGNL.

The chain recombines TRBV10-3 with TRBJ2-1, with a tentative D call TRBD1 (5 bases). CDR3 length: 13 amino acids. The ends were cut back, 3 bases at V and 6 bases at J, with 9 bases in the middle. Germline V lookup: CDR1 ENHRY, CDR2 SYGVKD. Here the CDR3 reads CAISDRVANEQFF. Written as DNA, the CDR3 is TGTGCCATCAGTGACAGGGTTGCCAATGAGCAGTTCTTC.

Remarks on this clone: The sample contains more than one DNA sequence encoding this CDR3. CDR3: CASSPAGGSYEQYF. As DNA, the CDR3 is TGTGCCAGCTCACCAGCGGGCGGGAGTTACGAGCAGTACTTC. The rearrangement uses TRBV18 and TRBJ2-7, with TRBD2 matching over 7 bases. This CDR3 spans 14 amino acids. The ends lost 2 bases at V and 4 bases at J; junction bases unmatched: 5. CDR1 is KGHSH, CDR2 LQKENI, per germline.

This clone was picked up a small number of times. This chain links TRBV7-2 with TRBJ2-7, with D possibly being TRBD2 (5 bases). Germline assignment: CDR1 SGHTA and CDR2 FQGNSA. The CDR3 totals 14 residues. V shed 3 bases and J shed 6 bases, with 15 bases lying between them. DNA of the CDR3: TGTGCCAGCAGCTTGAAAGCGCCTCGGGGCGAGCAGTACTTC. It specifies CASSLKAPRGEQYF.

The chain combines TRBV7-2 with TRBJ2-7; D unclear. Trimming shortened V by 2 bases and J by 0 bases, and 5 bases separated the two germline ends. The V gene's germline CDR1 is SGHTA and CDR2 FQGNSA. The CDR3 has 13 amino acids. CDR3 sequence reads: CASSLIHSYEQYF. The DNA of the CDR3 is TGTGCCAGCAGCTTAATCCACTCCTACGAGCAGTACTTC.

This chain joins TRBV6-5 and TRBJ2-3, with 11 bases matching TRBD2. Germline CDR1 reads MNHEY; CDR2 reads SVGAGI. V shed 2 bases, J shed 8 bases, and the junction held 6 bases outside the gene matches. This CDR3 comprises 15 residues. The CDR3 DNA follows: TGTGCCAGCAGTTACAGGGGACTAGCGGCAGCTACGCAGTATTTT. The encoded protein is CASSYRGLAAATQYF.

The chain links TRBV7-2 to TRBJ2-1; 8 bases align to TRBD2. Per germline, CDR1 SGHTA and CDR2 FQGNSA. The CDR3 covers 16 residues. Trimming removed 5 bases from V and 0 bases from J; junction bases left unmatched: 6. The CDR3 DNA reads TGTGCCAGCAGCCAGGAAGCGGGAGTCTCCTACAATGAGCAGTTCTTC. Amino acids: CASSQEAGVSYNEQFF. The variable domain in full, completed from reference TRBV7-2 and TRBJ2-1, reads GAGVSQSPSNKVTEKGKDVELRCDPISGHTALYWYRQSLGQGLEFLIYFQGNSAPDKSGLPSDRFSAERTGGSVSTLTIQRTQQEDSAVYLCASSQEAGVSYNEQFFGPGTRLTVL.